The 25 T cell receptor beta chains presented below share a single source sample, sequenced in a study of T cell responses to AZD1222 COVID-19 vaccine. Here immunoSEQ multiplex PCR was the method, and the copy in TCRdb shows in-frame clones only, minus some. This table has 90,000 to 130,000 clones, over 85% appearing once. The material sequenced was peripheral blood, taken 28 days after the second AZD1222 dose. These receptors all stem from an adult who received the AZD1222 COVID-19 vaccine.

V usage is TRBV2 and J usage is TRBJ2-3, with 11 bases identical to TRBD2. In germline, CDR1 is SNHLY, CDR2 FYNNEI. V shed 4 bases, J shed 0 bases, and the junction held 15 bases outside the gene matches. The CDR3 consists of 20 residues. The CDR3 region has the DNA TGTGCCAGCAGTGGGTCACTAGCGGGGGACCTTCCGACTAGCACAGATACGCAGTATTTT. Amino acids: CASSGSLAGDLPTSTDTQYF.

This clone was observed a single time. The chain joins TRBV5-1 to TRBJ1-6; 10 bases agree with TRBD1. CDR3 length: 17 amino acids. Germline V lookup: CDR1 SGHRS, CDR2 YFSETQ. V shed 0 bases and J 9 bases; nucleotides not matched to a gene: 9. The CDR3 loop is CASSLAGQGIRSSPLHF. As DNA, the CDR3 is TGCGCCAGCAGCTTGGCGGGACAGGGGATCCGTAGTTCACCCCTCCACTTT.

The chain employs TRBV5-4 and TRBJ2-3; 13 bases are a match to TRBD2. The CDR3 contains 19 residues. The J segment lost 2 bases and the V segment lost 5 bases, leaving 14 bases of the junction unmatched. The germline V gene has CDR1 SGHNT and CDR2 YYREEE (reference sequence). The CDR3 sequence: CASRSATSGGAPATDTQYF. The CDR3 nucleotides are TGTGCCAGCAGATCCGCCACTAGCGGGGGGGCTCCCGCCACAGATACGCAGTATTTT.

The CDR3 sequence is CASSLASGAGWEQYF. DNA of the CDR3: TGTGCCAGCAGCTTAGCCTCGGGAGCGGGGTGGGAGCAGTACTTC. The chain uses TRBV7-2 and TRBJ2-7; TRBD2 agrees at 7 bases. From germline, CDR1 is SGHTA and CDR2 FQGNSA. This CDR3 is built from 15 residues. The J segment lost 7 bases and the V segment lost 0 bases, leaving 9 bases of the junction unmatched. The full variable domain, completed using reference TRBV7-2 and TRBJ2-7, is GAGVSQSPSNKVTEKGKDVELRCDPISGHTALYWYRQSLGQGLEFLIYFQGNSAPDKSGLPSDRFSAERTGGSVSTLTIQRTQQEDSAVYLCASSLASGAGWEQYFGPGTRLTVT.

V is TRBV12-3 or TRBV12-4 and J is TRBJ2-7; D is undetermined. V was shortened by 3 bases and J by 5 bases, with 8 bases between the two germline ends. The CDR3 contains 12 residues. The CDR3 DNA reads as TGTGCCAGCAGTTTTTACAGCCACGAGCAGTACTTC. Protein product: CASSFYSHEQYF.

The V gene is TRBV5-1, the J gene TRBJ1-1; D possibly corresponds to TRBD1 (5 bases). The V gene lost 4 bases and the J gene lost 0 bases, with 10 bases spanning the gap. The germline CDR1 and CDR2 sequences are SGHRS and YFSETQ. The CDR3 totals 14 residues. The CDR3 reads CASSGTDVNTEAFF. Here the CDR3 DNA reads TGCGCCAGCAGCGGGACTGATGTGAACACTGAAGCTTTCTTT.

The chain has TRBV10-3 and TRBJ1-4; the D is unclear. V was cut by 3 bases and J by 8 bases, with 13 bases left in between. There are 14 residues in the CDR3. Germline CDR1 and CDR2: ENHRY and SYGVKD. The CDR3 coding sequence is TGTGCCATCAGTGAAGAGTTCGTAGGCGAAAAACTGTTTTTT. Translating gives CAISEEFVGEKLFF.

This chain links TRBV7-9 with TRBJ1-1; D gene uncertain. V was trimmed by 4 bases and J by 4 bases, leaving 19 bases between them. The CDR3 spans 16 residues. The V gene's germline CDR1 is SEHNR and CDR2 FQNEAQ (reference sequence). The CDR3 nucleotides read TGTGCCAGCAGCTCGCCAAATCGGTTGGAGGGCACTGAAGCTTTCTTT. Amino acid sequence: CASSSPNRLEGTEAFF.

The rearrangement uses TRBV6-2 or TRBV6-3 and TRBJ2-5; 9 bases are a match to TRBD2. There are 14 residues in the CDR3. Germline loops: CDR1 MNHEY, CDR2 SVGEGT. V gave up 2 bases and J gave up 4 bases; unmatched junction bases: 2. The CDR3 DNA sequence: TGTGCCAGCAGTTACCTGACTAGCGGAGAGACCCAGTACTTC. It is translated as CASSYLTSGETQYF.

The gene calls are TRBV6-1 and TRBJ2-1; TRBD1 aligns across 7 bases. The germline V gene has CDR1 MNHNS and CDR2 SASEGT. The CDR3 covers 15 residues. V was pared by 2 bases and J by 5 bases, with 6 bases of the junction left unmatched. CDR3 coding DNA: TGTGCCAGCAGTGAACTGGGGACAGTCAACAATGAGCAGTTCTTC. This translates into CASSELGTVNNEQFF.

This chain uses TRBV4-3 with TRBJ1-1, with 8 positions matching TRBD1. The CDR3 covers 15 residues. CDR1 and CDR2 from the germline V gene are LGHNA and YSLEER. The junction had 2 bases not matched to a gene; V was cut back by 1 base and J by 1 base. The CDR3 here is CASSQAGGPNTEAFF. CDR3 coding DNA: TGCGCCAGCAGCCAAGCAGGGGGCCCGAACACTGAAGCTTTCTTT.

The chain recombines TRBV5-5 with TRBJ1-2; no firm D call. V dropped 1 base and J dropped 4 bases, with 2 bases sitting between them. Looked up from germline, CDR1 is SGHKS and CDR2 is YYEKEE (reference sequence). The CDR3 loop spans 11 amino acids. The CDR3 DNA follows: TGTGCCAGCAGCTTGTCCTATGGCTACACCTTC. As protein: CASSLSYGYTF.

The chain couples TRBV5-4 to TRBJ1-1; unclear D gene. Trimming took off 0 bases at V and 0 bases at J, with 9 bases between the two ends. The germline V gene has CDR1 SGHNT and CDR2 YYREEE (reference sequence). The CDR3 is made up of 15 amino acids. Here the CDR3 DNA reads TGTGCCAGCAGCTTGGCCGTGGGGATGAACACTGAAGCTTTCTTT. As protein: CASSLAVGMNTEAFF.

The chain uses TRBV29-1 and TRBJ2-7; 8 bases fit TRBD2. CDR3 length: 14 amino acids. Germline-derived CDR1 and CDR2 are SQVTM and ANQGSEA. Trimming at V came to 4 bases and at J to 0 bases, leaving 5 bases not matched to a gene. CDR3 sequence: CSVVAGGLSYEQYF. CDR3 nucleotides: TGCAGCGTTGTCGCGGGGGGCCTCTCCTACGAGCAGTACTTC.

The V gene is TRBV2, the J gene TRBJ2-3; 8 nucleotides agree with TRBD2. Trimming took 8 bases from V and 6 from J; bases not matched to a gene: 10. The germline gives CDR1 SNHLY, CDR2 FYNNEI. The CDR3 is 14 residues long. The CDR3 nucleotides are TGTGCCAGCGGAGTGATTGCTAGCGGGGATACGCAGTATTTT. It specifies CASGVIASGDTQYF.

The chain uses TRBV28 and TRBJ2-6, with 9 bases fitting TRBD1. J lost 0 bases, V lost 4 bases, and 10 bases had no gene match. CDR3 length equals 19 residues. The germline gives CDR1 MDHEN, CDR2 SYDVKM. CDR3 DNA sequence: TGTGCCAGCAGTTCCCCAGGACAGGGGACCTCCTCTGGGGCCAACGTCCTGACTTTC. Translation gives CASSSPGQGTSSGANVLTF.

This chain connects TRBV6-2 or TRBV6-3 to TRBJ1-2; D gene uncertain. Looked up from germline, CDR1 is MNHEY and CDR2 is SVGEGT. The CDR3 has 14 residues. Trimming removed 0 bases from V and 6 bases from J, with 11 bases in between. As DNA, the CDR3 is TGTGCCAGCAGTTACTCGGCAGGTACCGATGGCTACACCTTC. The encoded protein is CASSYSAGTDGYTF.

The table lists this clone with a few counts. The genes are TRBV29-1 and TRBJ1-5; D remains unclear. Germline V gene data show CDR1 as SQVTM and CDR2 as ANQGSEA. Trimming removed 6 bases at V and 3 bases at J, with 15 bases between. This CDR3 has 14 residues. The CDR3 reads CSVGGTDPNQPQHF. For the CDR3, the DNA is TGCAGCGTGGGAGGAACAGACCCCAATCAGCCCCAGCATTTT.

This chain joins TRBV5-4 and TRBJ2-1; D is uncertain. Deletions cut 0 bases from V and 6 bases from J, with 10 bases between. Germline assignment: CDR1 SGHNT and CDR2 YYREEE (reference sequence). This CDR3 spans 14 amino acids. DNA of the CDR3: TGTGCCAGCAGCTTGGTAGGACCGATCAATGAGCAGTTCTTC. As protein: CASSLVGPINEQFF. Supplemented by reference TRBV5-4 and TRBJ2-1, the full variable domain reads ETGVTQSPTHLIKTRGQQVTLRCSSQSGHNTVSWYQQALGQGPQFIFQYYREEENGRGNFPPRFSGLQFPNYSSELNVNALELDDSALYLCASSLVGPINEQFFGPGTRLTVL.

V is TRBV4-2 and J is TRBJ1-5, with TRBD1 matching over 9 bases. The CDR3 totals 20 residues. V lost 4 bases to trimming and J lost 0 bases; unmatched junction nucleotides: 16. Looked up from germline, CDR1 is LGHNA and CDR2 is YNFKEQ. The CDR3 nucleotides are TGTGCCAGCAGCCGCTCGGGCGGACAGGGGTTCAGTCCTAGCAATCAGCCCCAGCATTTT. Amino acids: CASSRSGGQGFSPSNQPQHF.

The chain carries TRBV7-9 and TRBJ1-4; D is uncertain. The CDR3 length is 16 residues. Trimming took 0 bases from V and 0 from J, leaving 8 bases between them. Germline V gene data show CDR1 as SEHNR and CDR2 as FQNEAQ (reference sequence). CDR3 in amino acids: CASSLAQDSTNEKLFF. CDR3 in DNA: TGTGCCAGCAGCTTAGCTCAGGATTCAACTAATGAAAAACTGTTTTTT.

The genes are TRBV6-1 and TRBJ2-7, with D possibly TRBD2 on 5 matching bases. This CDR3 is 14 amino acids long. V was clipped by 3 bases and J by 1 base, with 10 bases between them. CDR1 and CDR2 from the germline V gene are MNHNS and SASEGT. The CDR3 nucleotides are TGTGCCAGCAGTGACCAGACGGGATCCTACGAGCAGTACTTC. Its protein product is CASSDQTGSYEQYF.

This chain links TRBV5-1 with TRBJ2-1; D assignment may be TRBD1 or TRBD2 (5 bases each). V shed 4 bases and J shed 3 bases, with 14 bases lying between them. Germline lookup yields CDR1 SGHRS and CDR2 YFSETQ. The CDR3 has 15 residues. In DNA, the CDR3 is TGCGCCAGCAGCCCCGGGGCAGGGATCTACAATGAGCAGTTCTTC. It is translated as CASSPGAGIYNEQFF. Together with reference TRBV5-1 and TRBJ2-1, the CDR3 gives the full variable domain: KAGVTQTPRYLIKTRGQQVTLSCSPISGHRSVSWYQQTPGQGLQFLFEYFSETQRNKGNFPGRFSGRQFSNSRSEMNVSTLELGDSALYLCASSPGAGIYNEQFFGPGTRLTVL.

The gene calls are TRBV6-1 and TRBJ2-3; 9 bases are shared with TRBD1. Germline trimming cut 6 bases from V and 2 bases from J; bases unmatched to any gene: 9. Germline V gives CDR1 MNHNS, CDR2 SASEGT. This CDR3 has 16 residues. The CDR3 DNA is TGTGCCAGCAGAGAAACAGGGGGCGTCTCCACAGATACGCAGTATTTT. This encodes CASRETGGVSTDTQYF.

Points on this clone: The sample holds other DNA sequences that translate to the same CDR3. This rearrangement joins TRBV3-1 (or the pseudogene TRBV3-2) to TRBJ1-6; D remains unclear. This CDR3 comprises 13 residues. CDR1 LGHDT and CDR2 YNNKEL come from the germline V gene (reference sequence). The V gene lost 1 base and the J gene lost 4 bases, with 2 bases spanning the gap. The CDR3 is CASSQGYNSPLHF. The CDR3 DNA sequence: TGTGCCAGCAGCCAAGGGTATAATTCACCCCTCCACTTT.